The 13 T cell receptor beta chains given below trace back to one sample, sequenced in a study of blood T cells in healthy people across ages (dated by TCRdb to between 2014 and 2016). Libraries were constructed by 5' RACE. TCRdb lists the instrument as Illumina HiSeq 2500. A second about 7 to 11 cycle PCR used a sample-barcoded 5' primer and a J-beta primer mix. TCRdb reprocessing: public reads trimmed at Q25 with fastp, clones called with MiXCR, in-frame beta chains kept. Here each entry gathers all rows of one CDR3 protein and keeps the most common genes and DNA. This sample comprises approximately 850,000 distinct CDR3 sequences, around 42% of them detected only once. The top ten constitute around 21% of the sample. Sample: blood. Source of these receptors: a man in his 60s in good health.

The chain is built from TRBV5-1 and TRBJ2-3; the D is unclear. Trimming removed 2 bases at V and 6 bases at J, with 13 bases between. CDR3 length: 14 amino acids. Germline CDR1 and CDR2: SGHRS and YFSETQ. The CDR3 nucleotides are TGCGCCAGCAGCTTTAAGCGAGCTAAGGATACGCAGTATTTT. This sequence encodes CASSFKRAKDTQYF.

This rearrangement joins TRBV5-1 to TRBJ2-7, with D possibly being TRBD2 (7 bases). Germline values: CDR1 SGHRS, CDR2 YFSETQ. This CDR3 contains 15 residues. V dropped 4 bases and J dropped 7 bases, with 21 bases sitting between them. CDR3 sequence reads: CASSIRGASYNEQYF. The CDR3 region has the DNA TGCGCCAGCAGCATACGGGGGGCCTCCTACAATGAGCAGTACTTC.

This clonotype was seen more than once but under ten times. The J gene is TRBJ2-5, the V gene TRBV7-2, with 9 bases that match TRBD1. Germline assignment: CDR1 SGHTA and CDR2 FQGNSA. The CDR3 is 14 amino acids. V shed 3 bases, J shed 5 bases, and the junction held 4 bases outside the gene matches. The DNA of the CDR3 is TGTGCCAGCAGCTTCGCAGGACAGGGGGAGACCCAGTACTTC. The encoded protein is CASSFAGQGETQYF.

The chain joins TRBV20-1 to TRBJ2-1, with D unresolved. Germline loops: CDR1 DFQATT, CDR2 SNEGSKA (reference sequence). The length of the CDR3 is 13 residues. V gave up 3 bases and J gave up 10 bases, with 16 bases separating them. In DNA, the CDR3 is TGCAGTGCTAGGGGCAAGCTGTCCTACGAGCAGTTCTTC. It is translated as CSARGKLSYEQFF.

This clonotype was seen ten or more times. The chain joins TRBV4-1 to TRBJ1-2; 10 bases agree with TRBD1. The CDR3 contains 16 residues. The germline V gene has CDR1 MGHRA and CDR2 YSYEKL. V shed 4 bases and J 3 bases; nucleotides not matched to a gene: 8. Here the CDR3 DNA reads TGCGCCAGCAGCCGTACGCCGGACAGGGGGTACTATGGCTACACCTTC. It encodes CASSRTPDRGYYGYTF.

This clonotype was detected only a few times. The rearrangement links TRBV7-2 to TRBJ2-1; 8 bases fit TRBD2. Unmatched junction bases numbered 11, after V lost 5 bases and J lost 2 bases. The CDR3 contains 17 residues. The germline gives CDR1 SGHTA, CDR2 FQGNSA. The CDR3 loop reads CASSLPMAAGAYNEQFF. Written as DNA, the CDR3 is TGTGCCAGCAGCCTTCCGATGGCAGCGGGGGCCTACAATGAGCAGTTCTTC.

This clonotype was detected only a few times. DNA for the CDR3: TGTGCCAGCAGCCATCGGGATACGCAGTATTTT. Protein product: CASSHRDTQYF. The chain couples TRBV14 to TRBJ2-3, with D uncertain. With 3 bases removed from V and 6 bases from J, the gap between germline ends came to 4 bases. The CDR3 is made up of 11 amino acids. In germline, CDR1 is SGHDN, CDR2 FVKESK.

The V gene is TRBV5-1, the J gene TRBJ2-6; D uncertain. This CDR3 is built from 15 residues. With 0 bases removed from V and 4 bases from J, the gap between germline ends came to 8 bases. Germline values: CDR1 SGHRS, CDR2 YFSETQ. CDR3 nucleotides: TGCGCCAGCAGCTTGGTCAGTAACGGGGCCAACGTCCTGACTTTC. This gives the protein CASSLVSNGANVLTF.

This clonotype was detected a few times. This chain joins TRBV14 and TRBJ1-5; TRBD1 matches at 7 bases. Germline assignment: CDR1 SGHDN and CDR2 FVKESK. The V and J ends lost 4 bases and 6 bases, in that order; junction bases with no gene match: 9. CDR3 size: 15 residues. Here the CDR3 reads CASSPTGTDFQPQHF. CDR3 nucleotides: TGTGCCAGCAGCCCCACCGGGACAGATTTTCAGCCCCAGCATTTT.

On this clonotype itself: Germline is not matched at one junction end, which may reflect a read error. The chain uses TRBV5-1 and TRBJ2-1, with 8 bases aligning to TRBD1. This CDR3 spans 14 amino acids. CDR1 and CDR2 (germline): SGHRS, YFSETQ. Written as DNA, the CDR3 is TGCGCCAGCGGCTTGTCCTACAGGGGGAACGAGCAGTTCTTC. It specifies CASGLSYRGNEQFF.

This chain links TRBV1 with TRBJ2-3; TRBD1, the table's D call, was not compared with the DNA. TRBV1 is a recognized pseudogene. The CDR3 loop spans 19 amino acids. The CDR3 loop is CTSSQQPMHDRGFSDTQYF. CDR3 DNA: TGCACCAGCAGCCAACAACCTATGCATGACAGGGGGTTTTCGGATACGCAGTATTTT.

This clonotype was observed many times. This sequence joins TRBV10-3 and TRBJ2-1, with TRBD2 matching 14 bases. The CDR3 covers 16 residues. Per germline, CDR1 ENHRY and CDR2 SYGVKD. V lost 2 bases and J lost 10; bases outside the gene matches: 7. CDR3 in DNA: TGTGCCATCAGTGAGGGGACTAGCGGGGGCCCCGTCGAGCAGTTCTTC. Protein sequence: CAISEGTSGGPVEQFF.

The table lists this clonotype with a few counts. The chain carries TRBV30 and TRBJ2-3; TRBD2 matches 15 bases. V gave up 4 bases and J gave up 5 bases; unmatched junction bases: 7. CDR1 is GTSNPN, CDR2 SVGIG, per germline (reference sequence). There are 16 residues in the CDR3. CDR3 coding DNA: TGTGCCTGGACGGTTGGACTAGCGGGGGGGCGAGATACGCAGTATTTT. It codes for CAWTVGLAGGRDTQYF.